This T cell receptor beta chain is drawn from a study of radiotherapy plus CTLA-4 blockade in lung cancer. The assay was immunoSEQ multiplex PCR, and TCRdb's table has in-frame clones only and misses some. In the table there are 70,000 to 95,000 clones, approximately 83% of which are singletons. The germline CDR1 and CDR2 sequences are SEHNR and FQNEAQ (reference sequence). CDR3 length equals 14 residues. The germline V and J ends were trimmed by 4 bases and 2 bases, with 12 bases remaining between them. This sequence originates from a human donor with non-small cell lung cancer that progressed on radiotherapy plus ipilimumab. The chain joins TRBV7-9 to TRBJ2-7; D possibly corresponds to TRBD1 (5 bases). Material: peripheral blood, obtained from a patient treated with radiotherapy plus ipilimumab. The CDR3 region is CASSSGSGTYEQYF. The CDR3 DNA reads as TGTGCCAGCAGCTCAGGGTCAGGGACCTACGAGCAGTACTTC.